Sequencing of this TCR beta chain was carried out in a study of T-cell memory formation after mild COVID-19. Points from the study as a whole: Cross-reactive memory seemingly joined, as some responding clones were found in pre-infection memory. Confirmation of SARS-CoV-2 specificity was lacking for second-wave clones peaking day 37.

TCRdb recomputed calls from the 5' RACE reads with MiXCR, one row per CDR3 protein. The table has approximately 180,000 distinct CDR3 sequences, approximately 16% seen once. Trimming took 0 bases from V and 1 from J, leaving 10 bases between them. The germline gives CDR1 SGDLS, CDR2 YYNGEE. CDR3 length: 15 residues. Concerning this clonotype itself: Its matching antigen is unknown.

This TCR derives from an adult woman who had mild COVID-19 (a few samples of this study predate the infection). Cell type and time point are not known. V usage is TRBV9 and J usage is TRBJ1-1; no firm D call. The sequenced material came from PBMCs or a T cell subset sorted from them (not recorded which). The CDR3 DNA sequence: TGTGCCAGCAGCGTAGATGGAGTGCCGAACACTGAAGCTTTCTTT. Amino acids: CASSVDGVPNTEAFF.